This T cell receptor beta chain was captured by sequencing in a study of shared clonotypes between healthy human individuals. Some clones are missing from TCRdb's copy, which holds only in-frame ones; the method was immunoSEQ multiplex PCR. Of about 2.2 million clones listed, just under 95% were seen once; the top ten hold roughly 1.7%. Per germline, CDR1 SGHNT and CDR2 YYREEE (reference sequence). V lost 4 bases to trimming and J lost 1 base, with 17 bases between them. The CDR3 is 17 amino acids. Naive CD8 cells lacked CD45RO, underwent positive selection for CCR7 and left out terminally differentiated effector memory CD45RA+ cells.

Input material: naive CD8+ T cells from PBMCs. The chain is built from TRBV5-4 and TRBJ2-2; D possibly corresponds to TRBD1 (6 bases). This TCR was sampled from a man in his late teens or twenties in good health. Some clones in this sample may be carry-over from other donors' samples. The CDR3, as DNA: TGTGCCAGCAGCCGTTCAGCCGGGACACTGAACACCGGGGAGCTGTTTTTT. It specifies CASSRSAGTLNTGELFF.